The 20 T cell receptor beta chains reported below all come from one sample, sequenced in a study of patients and donors after allogeneic stem cell transplantation (dated by TCRdb to 2018 to 2020). Library method: RT-PCR. TCRdb names NextSeq 550 as the instrument used. TCRdb reanalyzed the raw reads on its own, using fastp at Q25 for trimming and MiXCR for clone calling, and kept in-frame beta chains. Duplicate CDR3 protein sequences are folded into a single record with the most common DNA and genes. Recorded for this sample are 400,000 to 500,000 distinct CDR3 sequences; approximately 16% of them occurred a single time. Clones ranked in the top ten supply around 7.9% of the sample. Sequenced material: blood, either unsorted or a sorted T cell fraction (not recorded which). The receptor source for this set is a human donor who was either an allogeneic HSCT recipient or a stem cell or donor lymphocyte infusion donor (not recorded which). It is not recorded whose cells these are; they may come from a transplant donor.

This chain links TRBV20-1 with TRBJ2-2, with D perhaps matching TRBD2 (6 bases). Germline V gives CDR1 DFQATT, CDR2 SNEGSKA (reference sequence). This CDR3 spans 15 amino acids. V gave up 0 bases and J gave up 6 bases, with 14 bases separating them. This CDR3 reads CSARDGGKGAGELFF. The CDR3 DNA is TGCAGTGCTAGAGATGGAGGGAAAGGAGCCGGGGAGCTGTTTTTT.

J is TRBJ1-5 and V is TRBV5-8; D remains unclear. Trimming left V 4 bases short and J 0 bases short, with 14 bases between. The CDR3 consists of 16 residues. From germline, CDR1 is SGHTS and CDR2 YDEGEE. The CDR3: CASSKQGRISNQPQHF. The DNA of the CDR3 is TGTGCCAGCAGCAAACAAGGACGGATTAGCAATCAGCCCCAGCATTTT.

This sequence joins TRBV7-9 and TRBJ2-5; possible D gene TRBD1, 5 bases. The V gene's germline CDR1 is SEHNR and CDR2 FQNEAQ (reference sequence). V was clipped by 5 bases and J by 1 base, with 11 bases between them. The CDR3 length is 14 residues. This chain's CDR3 is CASSRRQLQETQYF. CDR3 nucleotide sequence: TGTGCCAGCAGCCGAAGACAGCTCCAAGAGACCCAGTACTTC. Combining the CDR3 with reference TRBV7-9 and TRBJ2-5 gives the whole variable domain DTGVSQNPRHKITKRGQNVTFRCDPISEHNRLYWYRQTLGQGPEFLTYFQNEAQLEKSRLLSDRFSAERPKGSFSTLEIQRTEQGDSAMYLCASSRRQLQETQYFGPGTRLLVL.

This clonotype was seen a handful of times. This chain connects TRBV7-8 to TRBJ1-5, with 7 bases lining up with TRBD1. CDR1 is SGHVS, CDR2 FQNEAQ, per germline. J was trimmed by 9 bases and V by 3 bases; bases with no gene match: 8. There are 14 residues in the CDR3. The CDR3 loop is CASSLGQNFRPQHF. In DNA form, the CDR3 reads TGTGCCAGCAGCTTGGGACAGAACTTTAGGCCCCAGCATTTT.

V and J are TRBV12-3 or TRBV12-4 and TRBJ1-2; D uncertain. V was pared by 11 bases and J by 3 bases, with 16 bases between. The CDR3 consists of 13 residues. The CDR3 is CAGFSATDYGYTF. The CDR3 DNA is TGTGCCGGCTTTAGCGCGACTGACTATGGCTACACCTTC.

The chain carries TRBV20-1 and TRBJ1-2; no clear D gene. The CDR3 is 12 residues long. Per germline, CDR1 DFQATT and CDR2 SNEGSKA (reference sequence). V was cut by 7 bases and J by 0 bases, with 9 bases left in between. Here the CDR3 reads CSGPPTNYGYTF. DNA of the CDR3: TGCAGTGGGCCGCCCACTAACTATGGCTACACCTTC.

This clonotype has just a few counts. V and J are TRBV2 and TRBJ1-6, with D maybe TRBD1 (6 bases). Trimming cost V 1 base and J 7 bases, with 17 bases left between them. Per germline, CDR1 SNHLY and CDR2 FYNNEI. The CDR3 has 17 amino acids. The CDR3 protein is CASSEGGQGKNNSPLHF. In DNA form, the CDR3 reads TGTGCCAGCAGTGAAGGGGGGCAGGGAAAGAACAATTCACCCCTCCACTTT.

This clonotype was seen many times. This chain links TRBV3-1 with TRBJ2-1; 10 bases agree with TRBD2. Germline-derived CDR1 and CDR2 are LGHDT and YNNKEL (reference sequence). The CDR3 contains 14 residues. V was pared by 7 bases and J by 6 bases, with 6 bases of the junction left unmatched. The CDR3 loop reads CASTSGSIVNEQFF. The CDR3 DNA follows: TGTGCCAGCACTAGCGGGAGTATCGTCAATGAGCAGTTCTTC.

Only a few counts were recorded for this clonotype. The rearrangement links TRBV7-9 to TRBJ2-1; 11 bases are shared with TRBD2. The CDR3 has 15 residues. V lost 5 bases, J lost 5 bases, and 5 bases stayed unmatched. Per germline, CDR1 SEHNR and CDR2 FQNEAQ (reference sequence). The CDR3 is CASSEPGLADNEQFF. The CDR3 DNA is TGTGCCAGCAGCGAACCGGGACTAGCGGACAATGAGCAGTTCTTC.

This clonotype was picked up a small number of times. The chain links TRBV6-4 to TRBJ2-2; D uncertain. The CDR3 loop spans 13 amino acids. Germline V CDR1 and CDR2: MRHNA, SNTAGT. Trimming shortened V by 0 bases and J by 6 bases, and 5 bases separated the two germline ends. This chain's CDR3 is CASSDSWAGELFF. The DNA for the CDR3 is TGTGCCAGCAGTGACTCGTGGGCCGGGGAGCTGTTTTTT.

In regard to this clonotype: One end of the junction is discordant with germline, which a read error may explain. The J gene is TRBJ2-7, the V gene TRBV7-2; D might be TRBD1 (6 bases). Germline V CDR1 and CDR2: SGHTA, FQGNSA. This CDR3 region has 17 residues. DNA of the CDR3: TGTGCCGGCAGCCCTCGACCGAGCCAGGGGACCTCCTACGAGCAGTACTTC. Its protein is CAGSPRPSQGTSYEQYF.

A few counts support this clonotype. This sequence joins TRBV4-2 and TRBJ2-2; D is undetermined. V lost 4 bases and J 8 bases, leaving 17 bases between the germline ends. The V gene's germline CDR1 is LGHNA and CDR2 YNFKEQ. The CDR3 runs to 15 residues. CDR3 DNA sequence: TGTGCCAGCAGCCCTAACTGGGCTTCCGGTGGGGAGCTGTTTTTT. Translating it yields CASSPNWASGGELFF.

This clonotype has only a few counts. This rearrangement joins TRBV12-3 or TRBV12-4 to TRBJ1-6; D remains ambiguous. The CDR3 is 15 residues long. The germline V and J ends were trimmed by 2 bases and 8 bases, with 13 bases remaining between them. The CDR3 reads CASSLHVVSDSPLHF. For the CDR3, the DNA is TGTGCCAGCAGTTTACATGTGGTTAGCGATTCACCCCTCCACTTT.

This clonotype has just a few counts. The chain recombines TRBV6-1 with TRBJ2-7; TRBD2 matches 15 bases. V shed 5 bases, J shed 0 bases, and the junction held 11 bases outside the gene matches. Looked up from germline, CDR1 is MNHNS and CDR2 is SASEGT. The CDR3 covers 19 residues. CDR3: CASSNHMGLAGGLSYEQYF. CDR3 bases: TGTGCCAGCAGTAACCACATGGGACTAGCGGGGGGACTCTCCTACGAGCAGTACTTC.

Concerning this clonotype itself: Just one base apart from a much larger clone, this may be a read error. The J gene is TRBJ1-6, the V gene TRBV5-1; a weak D match, TRBD1 (5 bases). Germline loops: CDR1 SGHRS, CDR2 YFSETQ. CDR3 length: 15 residues. The CDR3 coding sequence is TGCGCCTGCAGCTTGAACGGGGGTTCGAATTCACCCCTCCACTTT. It specifies CACSLNGGSNSPLHF.

The chain links TRBV7-3 to TRBJ1-1, with unresolved D. The V gene lost 8 bases and the J gene lost 2 bases, with 12 bases spanning the gap. Looked up from germline, CDR1 is SGHTA and CDR2 is FQGTGA. There are 13 residues in the CDR3. CDR3: CASQAGGNTEAFF. The CDR3 DNA reads TGTGCCAGCCAAGCCGGAGGAAACACTGAAGCTTTCTTT. Supplemented by reference TRBV7-3 and TRBJ1-1, the full variable domain reads GAGVSQTPSNKVTEKGKYVELRCDPISGHTALYWYRQSLGQGPEFLIYFQGTGAADDSGLPNDRFFAVRPEGSVSTLKIQRTERGDSAVYLCASQAGGNTEAFFGQGTRLTVV.

This clonotype was found a few times. The V call is TRBV6-1, the J call TRBJ2-2, with D possibly matching TRBD1 (6 bases). The CDR3 has 15 amino acids. Looked up from germline, CDR1 is MNHNS and CDR2 is SASEGT. Trimming stripped 5 bases from V and 6 bases from J, with 16 bases between. Here the CDR3 reads CASSPGQGKSGELFF. In DNA, the CDR3 is TGTGCCAGCAGTCCCGGCCAGGGGAAGTCCGGGGAGCTGTTTTTT.

This chain connects TRBV18 to TRBJ2-7; D uncertain. The CDR3 is 17 amino acids. Germline V gives CDR1 KGHSH, CDR2 LQKENI. V was pared by 3 bases and J by 1 base, with 19 bases between. The CDR3 nucleotides read TGTGCCAGCTCACCTTCCCTCGGGCCTTCGGGTTCCTACGAGCAGTACTTC. It is translated as CASSPSLGPSGSYEQYF.

This rearrangement joins TRBV6-1 to TRBJ2-7, with 11 bases lining up with TRBD1. From germline, CDR1 is MNHNS and CDR2 SASEGT. V dropped 3 bases and J dropped 3; count of bases not matched to a gene: 13. The CDR3 extends over 18 amino acids. The DNA for the CDR3 is TGTGCCAGCAGTGAGGCCTGGACAGGGGGCAAACCCAACTACGAGCAGTACTTC. Amino acids: CASSEAWTGGKPNYEQYF.

This clonotype was recorded a few times. The chain is built from TRBV3-1 and TRBJ2-7; D is perhaps TRBD1 (7 bases). Trimming shortened V by 5 bases and J by 2 bases, and 10 bases separated the two germline ends. The CDR3 is made up of 13 amino acids. Germline V gene sequence: CDR1 LGHDT, CDR2 YNNKEL (reference sequence). CDR3 coding DNA: TGTGCCAGCAGCGGGGGGACAGCCTACGAGCAGTACTTC. Translation: CASSGGTAYEQYF.